A single sample is the source of the 3 T cell receptor beta chains below, sequenced in a study of T cell responses to AZD1222 COVID-19 vaccine. Libraries were prepared by immunoSEQ multiplex PCR; TCRdb keeps only in-frame clonotypes and omits some of them. The table has about 180,000 clones, nearly 95% seen once. Material: peripheral blood, obtained 28 days after the second AZD1222 dose. The receptors come from an adult who received the AZD1222 COVID-19 vaccine.

V gene TRBV10-1 combines with J gene TRBJ2-3, with D uncertain. Trimming removed 0 bases at V and 7 bases at J, with 11 bases between. The CDR3 is 14 residues long. CDR1 and CDR2 (germline): WNHNN, SYGVQD (reference sequence). CDR3 protein: CASSESDRVNTQYF. Here the CDR3 DNA reads TGCGCCAGCAGTGAGTCTGACCGGGTAAATACGCAGTATTTT.

This chain joins TRBV7-3 and TRBJ1-6; D not resolved. The CDR3 covers 14 residues. The V gene's germline CDR1 is SGHTA and CDR2 FQGTGA. The V gene lost 2 bases and the J gene lost 10 bases, with 12 bases spanning the gap. The CDR3 DNA follows: TGTGCCAGCAGCTTAGGGCAGGCCGTGTCACCCCTCCACTTT. Protein: CASSLGQAVSPLHF.

The gene calls are TRBV30 and TRBJ2-2, with 11 nucleotides matching TRBD2. From germline, CDR1 is GTSNPN and CDR2 SVGIG (reference sequence). This CDR3 comprises 16 residues. The V gene end was trimmed by 3 bases and the J gene end by 3 bases; junction bases not matched to a gene: 6. The CDR3 loop reads CAWRSGTSGYTGELFF. The CDR3 nucleotides are TGTGCCTGGAGGTCCGGGACTAGCGGATACACCGGGGAGCTGTTTTTT.